These 14 T cell receptor beta chains share one sample of origin, sequenced in a study of tumor and adjacent non-tumor tissue in lung cancer. This sample's RNA came from whole unsorted tissue. The library came from three nested PCR rounds adapted from ARM-PCR protocols. One entry per CDR3 protein results from TCRdb running MiXCR on the multiplex PCR reads. The table shows under 150,000 distinct CDR3 sequences, with approximately 70% occurring only once. Sequencing input: lung tumor tissue. These receptors were obtained from a man aged 55 to 69 with small cell lung cancer.

Written as DNA, the CDR3 is TGTGCCAGCAGTCACGGGCTAAACTACGAGCAGTACTTC. Translating it yields CASSHGLNYEQYF. V and J are TRBV5-5 and TRBJ2-7, with D unresolved. V was pared by 5 bases and J by 3 bases, with 12 bases between. The CDR3 is 13 amino acids. The germline V gene encodes CDR1 SGHKS and CDR2 YYEKEE (reference sequence).

Worth noting for this clonotype: No conserved phenylalanine or tryptophan ends this CDR3, so it is likely a read error. The CDR3 DNA reads as TGCAGTGATTCCGACCTCATGGGGGTTCAAGTGAGCACTGAAGCTTTCTAT. It translates to CSDSDLMGVQVSTEAFY. This chain uses TRBV20-1 with TRBJ1-1; D might be TRBD1 (5 bases). The CDR3 is made up of 17 amino acids. Trimming removed 7 bases from V and 4 bases from J, with 28 bases in between. Per the germline V gene, CDR1 is DFQATT and CDR2 is SNEGSKA (reference sequence).

V usage is TRBV11-3 and J usage is TRBJ1-1; no reliable D call. The CDR3 has 16 amino acids. V shed 6 bases and J shed 1 base, with 18 bases lying between them. The germline V gene encodes CDR1 SGHNT and CDR2 YENEEA. The CDR3 nucleotides are TGTGCCAGCAGTGCGACCCGGGGTACCCAGAACACTGAAGCTTTCTTT. Translating it yields CASSATRGTQNTEAFF.

Worth noting for this clonotype: A much larger clone is a single base away; this may be a read error. The V call is TRBV12-3 or TRBV12-4, the J call TRBJ1-6, with D uncertain. The CDR3 extends over 15 amino acids. V lost 8 bases, J lost 4 bases, and 15 bases lay in between. In DNA, the CDR3 is TGTGCCAGCCGTACACATACGGAGTATAATTCACCCCTCCACTTT. This translates into CASRTHTEYNSPLHF.

As regards this clonotype: A junction end diverges from the germline sequence, so it may reflect a read error. The chain employs TRBV11-3 and TRBJ2-1; 7 bases fit TRBD2. Germline V gene sequence: CDR1 SGHNT, CDR2 YENEEA. This CDR3 has 17 residues. For the CDR3, the DNA is TGTGCTAGCAGCTCGGGACTACCGGGAGAGCCCTACAATGAGCAGTTCTTC. This sequence encodes CASSSGLPGEPYNEQFF.

This clonotype was counted only a few times. CDR3 in DNA: TGTGCCAGCAGCTTAGTTTTTGGACTAGTGATGGCCAGGGAGCTGTTTTTT. Amino acid sequence: CASSLVFGLVMARELFF. The chain is built from TRBV5-4 and TRBJ2-2, with 7 bases that match TRBD2. Per the germline V gene, CDR1 is SGHNT and CDR2 is YYREEE (reference sequence). This CDR3 is 17 amino acids long. V lost 2 bases to trimming and J lost 9 bases; unmatched junction nucleotides: 16.

This clonotype has ten or more counts. The chain combines TRBV29-1 with TRBJ2-3; D is unresolved. Germline V CDR1 and CDR2: SQVTM, ANQGSEA. Trimming cost V 4 bases and J 4 bases, with 9 bases left between them. The CDR3 runs to 12 residues. The CDR3, as DNA: TGCAGCGTTGTAGGGAAAGCAGATACGCAGTATTTT. Its protein is CSVVGKADTQYF.

This clonotype was detected only a few times. V usage is TRBV5-6 and J usage is TRBJ2-2, with TRBD2 identical over 13 bases. CDR1 and CDR2 from the germline V gene are SGHDT and YYEEEE. V was pared by 1 base and J by 6 bases, with 3 bases of the junction left unmatched. The CDR3 is made up of 16 amino acids. The CDR3 loop reads CASSLLTSGRSGELFF. CDR3 coding DNA: TGTGCCAGCAGCTTGTTGACTAGCGGGAGGTCCGGGGAGCTGTTTTTT.

The chain has TRBV6-5 and TRBJ2-2, with D hard to call. The CDR3 totals 13 residues. The V and J ends lost 4 bases and 9 bases respectively, with 12 bases between them. CDR1 is MNHEY, CDR2 SVGAGI, per germline. CDR3 in amino acids: CASSSTNTRELFF. In DNA form, the CDR3 reads TGTGCCAGCAGTTCCACTAACACACGGGAGCTGTTTTTT.

This clonotype was counted between two and nine times. Possible read error: a much larger clone is one base away. The rearrangement uses TRBV29-1 and TRBJ2-6; D possibly corresponds to TRBD1 (5 bases). Germline CDR1 SQVTM, CDR2 ANQGSEA. This CDR3 region has 14 residues. The CDR3 is CSVKHVSGANVPTF. CDR3 in DNA: TGCAGCGTCAAACACGTCTCTGGGGCCAACGTCCCGACTTTC.

In regard to this clonotype: A read error may account for a junction end that differs from germline. This rearrangement joins TRBV20-1 to TRBJ2-1; 9 positions agree with TRBD2. CDR3 length equals 14 residues. Looked up from germline, CDR1 is DFQATT and CDR2 is SNEGSKA (reference sequence). The CDR3 loop reads CSGAGGLSYNEQLF. CDR3 DNA sequence: TGCAGTGGGGCGGGAGGGCTCTCCTACAATGAGCAGTTGTTC.

The chain links TRBV21-1 to TRBJ2-5. TRBV21-1 constitutes a pseudogene. The CDR3 has 18 amino acids. The CDR3 DNA is TGTGCCAGCAGCAAAGCGCGCTTTAACCGACTTCTCCGGGAGACCCAGTACTTC. It encodes CASSKARFNRLLRETQYF.

Comment on this clonotype: Here the CDR3 omits its conserved ending phenylalanine or tryptophan, so a read error is the likely source. The limits of the CDR3 on the DNA are not certain, so only TCRdb's listed CDR3 is given. The genes are TRBV28 and TRBJ2-5. Including both end residues, the CDR3 is 11 amino acids long. Per the germline V gene, CDR1 is MDHEN and CDR2 is SYDVKM. The CDR3 region is CASSRWSEHHV.

The rearrangement joins TRBV20-1 to TRBJ2-1; D is tentatively TRBD1 or TRBD2 (6 bases each). Deletions cut 3 bases from V and 5 bases from J, with 20 bases between. Germline CDR1 DFQATT, CDR2 SNEGSKA (reference sequence). The CDR3 sequence is 16 residues long. The CDR3 reads CSARAPWGAADNEQFF. CDR3 sequence (DNA): TGCAGTGCTAGGGCCCCGTGGGGGGCAGCCGACAATGAGCAGTTCTTC.